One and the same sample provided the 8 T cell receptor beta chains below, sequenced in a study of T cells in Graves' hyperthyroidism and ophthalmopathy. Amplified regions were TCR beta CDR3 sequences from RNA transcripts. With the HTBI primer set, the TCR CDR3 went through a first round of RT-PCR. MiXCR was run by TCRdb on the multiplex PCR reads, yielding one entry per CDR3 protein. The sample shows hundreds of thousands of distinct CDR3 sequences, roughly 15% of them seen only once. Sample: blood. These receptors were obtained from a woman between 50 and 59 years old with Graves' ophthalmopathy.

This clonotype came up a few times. The CDR3 region is CASRARTGLPNTEAFF. The CDR3 bases are TGTGCCAGCAGGGCCCGGACAGGGTTACCGAACACTGAAGCTTTCTTT. V gene TRBV7-9 combines with J gene TRBJ1-1; 8 nucleotides agree with TRBD1. The J segment lost 1 base and the V segment lost 6 bases, leaving 10 bases of the junction unmatched. The CDR3 has 16 residues. The V gene's germline CDR1 is SEHNR and CDR2 FQNEAQ (reference sequence).

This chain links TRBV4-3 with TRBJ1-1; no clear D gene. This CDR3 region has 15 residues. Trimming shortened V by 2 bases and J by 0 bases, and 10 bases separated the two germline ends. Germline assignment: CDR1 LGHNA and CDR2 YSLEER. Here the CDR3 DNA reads TGCGCCAGCAGCCAACTCAGGACTCTGAACACTGAAGCTTTCTTT. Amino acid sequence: CASSQLRTLNTEAFF.

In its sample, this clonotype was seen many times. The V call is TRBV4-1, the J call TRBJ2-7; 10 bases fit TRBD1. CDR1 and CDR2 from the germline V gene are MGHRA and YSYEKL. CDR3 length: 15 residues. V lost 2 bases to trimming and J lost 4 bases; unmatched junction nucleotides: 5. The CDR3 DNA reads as TGCGCCAGCAGCCAATCCGGGACAGGGGCGTACGAGCAGTACTTC. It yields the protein CASSQSGTGAYEQYF.

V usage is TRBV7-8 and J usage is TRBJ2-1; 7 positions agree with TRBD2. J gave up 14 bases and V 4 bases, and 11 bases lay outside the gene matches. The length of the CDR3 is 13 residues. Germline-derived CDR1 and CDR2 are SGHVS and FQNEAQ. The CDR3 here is CASSSGGGSSKFF. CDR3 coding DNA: TGTGCCAGCAGCTCGGGAGGCGGTTCAAGCAAGTTCTTC.

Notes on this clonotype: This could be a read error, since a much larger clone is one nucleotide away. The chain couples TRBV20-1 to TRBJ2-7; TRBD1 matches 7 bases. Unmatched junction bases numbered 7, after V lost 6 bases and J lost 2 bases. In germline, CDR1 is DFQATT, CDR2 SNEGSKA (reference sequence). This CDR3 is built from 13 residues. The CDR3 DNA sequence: TGCAGTGCAACTAATACAGGGGCCTACGAGCAGTACTTC. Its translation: CSATNTGAYEQYF.

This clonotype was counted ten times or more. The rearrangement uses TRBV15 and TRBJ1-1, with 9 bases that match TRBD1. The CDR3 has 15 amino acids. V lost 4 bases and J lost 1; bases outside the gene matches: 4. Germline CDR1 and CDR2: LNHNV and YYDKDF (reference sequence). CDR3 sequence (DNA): TGTGCCACCAGCAATGGGGACAGGGCGAACACTGAAGCTTTCTTT. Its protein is CATSNGDRANTEAFF.

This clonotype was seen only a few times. This CDR3 reads CASSQIAGKSYEQYF. The CDR3 nucleotides read TGTGCCAGCAGTCAAATAGCGGGAAAGTCCTACGAGCAGTACTTC. The J gene is TRBJ2-7, the V gene TRBV25-1, with TRBD2 matching 8 bases. V lost 5 bases and J lost 1; bases outside the gene matches: 7. This CDR3 contains 15 residues. Germline V gene sequence: CDR1 MGHDK, CDR2 SYGVNS.

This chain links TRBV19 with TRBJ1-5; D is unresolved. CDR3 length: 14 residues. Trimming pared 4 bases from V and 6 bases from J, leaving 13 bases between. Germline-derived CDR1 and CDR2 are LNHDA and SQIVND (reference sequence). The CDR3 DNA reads TGTGCCAGTAGTAGTTCAGCGCGGGGTCAGCCCCAGCATTTT. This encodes CASSSSARGQPQHF.